A single TCR beta chain is shown here with its context. Sequencing used immunoSEQ multiplex PCR; TCRdb keeps in-frame clones, though not all of them. This table has over 200,000 clones, 90% to 95% appearing once. Trimming took 1 base from V and 5 from J, leaving 3 bases between them. The germline V gene has CDR1 PRHDT and CDR2 FYEKMQ (reference sequence). The CDR3 spans 11 residues. The data were taken from a study of T cell responses to AZD1222 COVID-19 vaccine. This clonotype originated in an adult who received the MenACWY meningococcal vaccine as a control. The sample in question was peripheral blood, obtained 28 days after the second dose of the MenACWY control vaccine. The V gene is TRBV13, the J gene TRBJ2-7, with D unresolved. The CDR3: CASSLANEQYF. For the CDR3, the DNA is TGTGCCAGCAGCTTAGCGAACGAGCAGTACTTC.